The clone carrying this TCR beta chain was seen a single time. The sample comes from a study of glioma-infiltrating T cells after dendritic cell vaccination. Trimming left V 1 base short and J 1 base short, with 4 bases between. Germline lookup yields CDR1 SEHNR and CDR2 FQNEAQ (reference sequence). The CDR3 spans 14 residues. Primers: 60 V beta forward and 13 J beta reverse. The assay was immunoSEQ multiplex PCR, and TCRdb's table has in-frame clones only and misses some. This sample has around 89,000 clones, with more than 75% found just once. The source material was blood, sampled before dendritic cell vaccination. This chain links TRBV7-9 with TRBJ1-4; D is ambiguous. The receptor comes from a human donor with glioblastoma. The CDR3 loop reads CASSLGVTNEKLFF. Written as DNA, the CDR3 is TGTGCCAGCAGCTTAGGCGTAACTAATGAAAAACTGTTTTTT.